This T cell receptor beta chain is from a study of blood T cell repertoires in COVID-19. Overall study: Spain, Italy and the United States supplied samples that represented acute and convalescent COVID-19. PBMCs, B-cell-depleted T cells, or T cells were the source of the cDNA or gDNA that made up the material.

V lost 3 bases and J lost 5; bases outside the gene matches: 8. CDR1 is SGHDT, CDR2 YYEEEE, per germline. This CDR3 has 15 residues. Authors' methods: Quantification of nucleated cells was approximated via reference gene primer amplification. TCRdb's table, derived via immunoSEQ multiplex PCR, lists solely in-frame clones and lacks some. Clone size and the V and J calls come from that table; the DNA yielded D and trimming. The data hold about 60,000 clones, with approximately 88% observed a single time. The J gene is TRBJ2-5, the V gene TRBV5-6; 9 positions agree with TRBD2. This receptor was identified in a man between 65 and 85 years old with active COVID-19. Sequenced material: peripheral blood. The CDR3 reads CASSSKTSGGETQYF. The CDR3, as DNA: TGTGCCAGCAGCTCAAAGACTAGCGGCGGGGAGACCCAGTACTTC.